Each of the 20 T cell receptor beta chains below was sequenced from the same sample in a study of graft-versus-host responses after intestinal transplantation. Libraries were prepared by immunoSEQ multiplex PCR; TCRdb keeps only in-frame clonotypes and omits some of them. The sample lists under 15,000 clones; around 83% were seen once. Here the sequenced sample was PBMCs, taken about 130 days after transplant. The receptors come from a human patient who received an intestinal transplant, so some T cells may come from the graft donor.

The rearrangement joins TRBV9 to TRBJ1-2, with 9 bases aligning to TRBD1. Germline V CDR1 and CDR2: SGDLS, YYNGEE. V gave up 4 bases and J gave up 2 bases; unmatched junction bases: 3. This CDR3 has 14 amino acids. DNA of the CDR3: TGTGCCAGCAGCCAAGGACAGGGGAACTATGGCTACACCTTC. Translated, it gives CASSQGQGNYGYTF.

CDR3 protein: CASSEAPGIGAETQYF. The CDR3 DNA is TGTGCCAGCAGTGAAGCTCCAGGGATTGGGGCGGAGACCCAGTACTTC. The chain combines TRBV6-1 with TRBJ2-5; maybe TRBD1 (5 bases). In germline, CDR1 is MNHNS, CDR2 SASEGT. The germline V and J ends were trimmed by 0 bases and 5 bases, with 16 bases remaining between them. The length of the CDR3 is 16 residues.

The chain links TRBV2 to TRBJ2-3; D is possibly TRBD2 (5 bases). V was trimmed by 6 bases and J by 4 bases, leaving 17 bases between them. This CDR3 contains 15 residues. Germline CDR1 reads SNHLY; CDR2 reads FYNNEI. CDR3 region: CASRDLGSPPDTQYF. The CDR3 DNA reads TGTGCCAGCAGGGACCTTGGGAGCCCCCCAGATACGCAGTATTTT.

The rearrangement joins TRBV6-4 to TRBJ2-2, with unresolved D. CDR1 is MRHNA and CDR2 is SNTAGT in the germline V gene. This CDR3 has 14 residues. V was pared by 2 bases and J by 4 bases, with 8 bases between. CDR3 amino acids: CASSDRVSTGELFF. As DNA, the CDR3 is TGTGCCAGCAGTGACAGGGTTAGCACCGGGGAGCTGTTTTTT.

The chain employs TRBV6-6 and TRBJ1-2, with 12 bases matching TRBD1. The CDR3 loop spans 15 amino acids. Germline trimming cut 7 bases from V and 8 bases from J; bases unmatched to any gene: 11. Germline V gene sequence: CDR1 MNHNY, CDR2 SVGAGI (reference sequence). The CDR3: CASKGTGGRVKGYTF. CDR3 in DNA: TGTGCCAGCAAAGGGACAGGGGGCCGGGTGAAAGGCTACACCTTC.

The rearrangement uses TRBV5-6 and TRBJ1-4; D unclear. CDR1 is SGHDT, CDR2 YYEEEE, per germline. The CDR3 loop spans 14 amino acids. Deletions cut 9 bases from V and 3 bases from J, with 15 bases between. This CDR3 reads CAILREGSNEKLFF. The CDR3 DNA follows: TGTGCCATCTTACGGGAGGGCTCTAATGAAAAACTGTTTTTT.

The J gene is TRBJ2-7, the V gene TRBV5-1, with 7 bases lining up with TRBD1. V lost 2 bases and J lost 10; bases outside the gene matches: 3. The V gene's germline CDR1 is SGHRS and CDR2 YFSETQ. The CDR3 runs 11 residues. The CDR3 nucleotides read TGCGCCAGCAGCTTAGGACAGGCCCAGTACTTC. This sequence encodes CASSLGQAQYF.

The V call is TRBV6-4, the J call TRBJ2-2; 11 bases match TRBD1. The germline V gene encodes CDR1 MRHNA and CDR2 SNTAGT. J gave up 5 bases and V 6 bases, and 5 bases lay outside the gene matches. This CDR3 contains 15 residues. The CDR3 DNA sequence: TGTGCCAGCAGAGCGGACAGGGGGCAAACCGGGGAGCTGTTTTTT. Protein: CASRADRGQTGELFF.

The chain has TRBV19 and TRBJ1-1, with D possibly being TRBD1 (6 bases). Germline V lookup: CDR1 LNHDA, CDR2 SQIVND (reference sequence). V shed 3 bases and J shed 5 bases, with 7 bases lying between them. The CDR3 contains 12 residues. The CDR3 DNA follows: TGTGCCAGTAGTATTCAGGGGACTGAAGCTTTCTTT. As protein: CASSIQGTEAFF.

This chain connects TRBV6-4 to TRBJ2-3, with 10 bases identical to TRBD1. CDR3 length equals 15 residues. Trimming cost V 5 bases and J 2 bases; bases outside gene matches: 4. CDR1 is MRHNA, CDR2 SNTAGT, per germline. The CDR3 sequence: CASSPGTGDTDTQYF. The CDR3 nucleotides are TGTGCCAGCAGTCCCGGGACAGGGGACACAGATACGCAGTATTTT.

The V call is TRBV20-1, the J call TRBJ2-5; the D is unclear. The CDR3 contains 11 residues. Per the germline V gene, CDR1 is DFQATT and CDR2 is SNEGSKA (reference sequence). V lost 5 bases and J 5 bases, leaving 9 bases between the germline ends. The CDR3, as DNA: TGCAGTGCTGAGGCTGGGGAGACCCAGTACTTC. Its translation: CSAEAGETQYF.

J is TRBJ1-2 and V is TRBV9; no definite D call. V was trimmed by 2 bases and J by 0 bases, leaving 5 bases between them. CDR1 is SGDLS, CDR2 YYNGEE, per germline. The length of the CDR3 is 13 residues. CDR3 sequence (DNA): TGTGCCAGCAGCGTTGTATCTAACTATGGCTACACCTTC. It specifies CASSVVSNYGYTF.

V and J are TRBV2 and TRBJ2-1, with D unresolved. The CDR3 contains 11 residues. The V end lost 5 bases, the J end lost 15 bases, and 14 bases lay between the germline ends. CDR1 is SNHLY and CDR2 is FYNNEI in the germline V gene. The CDR3 nucleotides read TGTGCCAGCAGTATACAGATCCCCTCGTTCTTC. Translation: CASSIQIPSFF.

V usage is TRBV6-5 and J usage is TRBJ2-5, with D perhaps matching TRBD1 (6 bases). CDR1 is MNHEY and CDR2 is SVGAGI in the germline V gene. There are 14 residues in the CDR3. Trimming took off 2 bases at V and 1 base at J, with 8 bases between the two ends. For the CDR3, the DNA is TGTGCCAGCAGTTACGCAGGGGTCCAAGAGACCCAGTACTTC. This translates into CASSYAGVQETQYF.

This chain joins TRBV10-1 and TRBJ2-7, with 7 bases fitting TRBD2. V gave up 4 bases and J gave up 2 bases; unmatched junction bases: 2. In germline, CDR1 is WNHNN, CDR2 SYGVQD (reference sequence). CDR3 length: 13 amino acids. The CDR3 loop reads CASSGGLAYEQYF. For the CDR3, the DNA is TGCGCCAGCAGTGGAGGACTAGCCTACGAGCAGTACTTC.

The chain carries TRBV9 and TRBJ2-7, with 7 bases that match TRBD1. The CDR3 length is 14 residues. V shed 4 bases, J shed 3 bases, and the junction held 7 bases outside the gene matches. Per germline, CDR1 SGDLS and CDR2 YYNGEE. This chain's CDR3 is CASSPGDRSYEQYF. In nucleotides, the CDR3 is TGTGCCAGCAGCCCAGGGGACAGAAGCTACGAGCAGTACTTC.

This chain links TRBV29-1 with TRBJ2-5; possibly TRBD1 or TRBD2 for D (5 bases each). Trimming cost V 4 bases and J 5 bases, with 17 bases left between them. This CDR3 is 14 amino acids long. Germline values: CDR1 SQVTM, CDR2 ANQGSEA. The CDR3 region has the DNA TGCAGCGTTGGGGGCGGGCAGGGATGGGAGACCCAGTACTTC. This encodes CSVGGGQGWETQYF.

The chain uses TRBV10-1 and TRBJ1-1; D gene unclear. V was pared by 3 bases and J by 3 bases, with 8 bases between. Germline values: CDR1 WNHNN, CDR2 SYGVQD (reference sequence). CDR3 length equals 13 residues. The CDR3 here is CASSDGPYTEAFF. Here the CDR3 DNA reads TGCGCCAGCAGTGATGGGCCCTACACTGAAGCTTTCTTT.

The chain carries TRBV6-6 and TRBJ1-1; no reliable D call. Per the germline V gene, CDR1 is MNHNY and CDR2 is SVGAGI (reference sequence). The CDR3 sequence is 15 residues long. Trimming took 8 bases from V and 8 from J, leaving 24 bases between them. CDR3 coding DNA: TGTGCCAGCTGGACCCGGGGTCTGGATCTATCCGAAGCTTTCTTT. Amino acids: CASWTRGLDLSEAFF.

For this clone: One end of the junction varies from germline; a read error may be responsible. This sequence joins TRBV11-3 and TRBJ2-7; D may be TRBD1 or TRBD2 (5 bases each). Germline values: CDR1 SGHNT, CDR2 YENEEA. The CDR3 totals 14 residues. CDR3 sequence (DNA): TGTGCCAGCAGCGTAGAAGGGACCGCCTACGAGCAGTACTTC. It translates to CASSVEGTAYEQYF. Complete variable domain (other parts from reference TRBV11-3 and TRBJ2-7): EAGVVQSPRYKIIEKKQPVAFWCNPISGHNTLYWYLQNLGQGPELLIRYENEEAVDDSQLPKDRFSAERLKGVDSTLKIQPAELGDSAVYLCASSVEGTAYEQYFGPGTRLTVT.